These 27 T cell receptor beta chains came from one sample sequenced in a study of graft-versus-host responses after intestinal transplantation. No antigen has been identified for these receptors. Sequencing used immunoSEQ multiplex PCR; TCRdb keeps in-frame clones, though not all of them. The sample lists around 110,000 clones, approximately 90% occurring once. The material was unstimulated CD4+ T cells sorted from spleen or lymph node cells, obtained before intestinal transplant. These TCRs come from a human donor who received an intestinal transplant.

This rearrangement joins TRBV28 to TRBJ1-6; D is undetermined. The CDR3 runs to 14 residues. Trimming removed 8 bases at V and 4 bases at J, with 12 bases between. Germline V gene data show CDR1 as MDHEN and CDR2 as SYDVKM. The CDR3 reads CASLAGGYNSPLHF. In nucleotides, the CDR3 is TGTGCCAGCCTCGCGGGTGGGTATAATTCACCCCTCCACTTT. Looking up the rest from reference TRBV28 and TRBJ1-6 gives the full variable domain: DVKVTQSSRYLVKRTGEKVFLECVQDMDHENMFWYRQDPGLGLRLIYFSYDVKMKEKGDIPEGYSVSREKKERFSLILESASTNQTSMYLCASLAGGYNSPLHFGNGTRLTVT.

The CDR3, as DNA: TGTGCCAGCAGCCTCGGACAGGGCGAGTATGGCTACACCTTC. This translates into CASSLGQGEYGYTF. This chain joins TRBV9 and TRBJ1-2; the match to TRBD1 covers 8 bases. J was trimmed by 5 bases and V by 4 bases; bases with no gene match: 7. This CDR3 spans 14 amino acids. Germline CDR1 is SGDLS and CDR2 is YYNGEE. The full variable domain, with the rest looked up from reference TRBV9 and TRBJ1-2, is DSGVTQTPKHLITATGQRVTLRCSPRSGDLSVYWYQQSLDQGLQFLIQYYNGEERAKGNILERFSAQQFPDLHSELNLSSLELGDSALYFCASSLGQGEYGYTFGSGTRLTVV.

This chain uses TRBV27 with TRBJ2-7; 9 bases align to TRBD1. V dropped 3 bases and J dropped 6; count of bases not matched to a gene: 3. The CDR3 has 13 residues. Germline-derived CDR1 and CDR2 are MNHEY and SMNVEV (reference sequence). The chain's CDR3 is CASSFLDRGEQYF. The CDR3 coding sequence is TGTGCCAGCAGTTTCCTGGACAGGGGCGAGCAGTACTTC.

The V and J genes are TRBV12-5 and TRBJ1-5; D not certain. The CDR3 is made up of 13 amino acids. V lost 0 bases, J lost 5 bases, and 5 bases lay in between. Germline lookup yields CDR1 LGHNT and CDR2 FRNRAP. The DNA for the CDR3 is TGTGCTAGTGGTTTGGTATCCGATCAGCCCCAGCATTTT. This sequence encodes CASGLVSDQPQHF. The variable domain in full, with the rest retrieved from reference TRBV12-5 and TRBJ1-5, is DARVTQTPRHKVTEMGQEVTMRCQPILGHNTVFWYRQTMMQGLELLAYFRNRAPLDDSGMPKDRFSAEMPDATLATLKIQPSEPRDSAVYFCASGLVSDQPQHFGDGTRLSIL.

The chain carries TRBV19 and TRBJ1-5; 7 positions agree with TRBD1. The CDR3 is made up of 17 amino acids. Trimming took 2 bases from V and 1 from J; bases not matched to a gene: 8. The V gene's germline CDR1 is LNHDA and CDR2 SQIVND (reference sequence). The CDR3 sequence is CASSINRGEASNQPQHF. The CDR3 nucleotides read TGTGCCAGTAGTATAAACAGGGGAGAAGCGAGCAATCAGCCCCAGCATTTT.

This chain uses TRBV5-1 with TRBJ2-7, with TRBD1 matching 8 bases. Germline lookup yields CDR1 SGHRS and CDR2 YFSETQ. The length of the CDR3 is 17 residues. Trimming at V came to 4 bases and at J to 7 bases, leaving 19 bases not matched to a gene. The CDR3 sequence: CASSRISSGQGVREQYF. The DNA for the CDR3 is TGCGCCAGCAGCCGGATCTCCTCCGGACAGGGTGTAAGAGAGCAGTACTTC.

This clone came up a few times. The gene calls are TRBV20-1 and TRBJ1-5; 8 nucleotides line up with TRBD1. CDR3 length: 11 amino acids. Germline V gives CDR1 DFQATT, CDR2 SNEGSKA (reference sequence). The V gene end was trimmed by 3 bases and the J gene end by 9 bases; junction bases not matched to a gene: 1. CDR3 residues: CSASGQGPQHF. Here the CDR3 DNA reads TGCAGTGCTAGTGGACAGGGGCCCCAGCATTTT.

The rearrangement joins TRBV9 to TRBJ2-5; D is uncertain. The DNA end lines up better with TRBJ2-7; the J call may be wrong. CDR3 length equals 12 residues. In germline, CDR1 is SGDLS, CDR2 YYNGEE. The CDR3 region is CASSSSKNEQYF. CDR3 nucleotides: TGTGCCAGCAGCTCTTCTAAGAACGAGCAGTACTTC.

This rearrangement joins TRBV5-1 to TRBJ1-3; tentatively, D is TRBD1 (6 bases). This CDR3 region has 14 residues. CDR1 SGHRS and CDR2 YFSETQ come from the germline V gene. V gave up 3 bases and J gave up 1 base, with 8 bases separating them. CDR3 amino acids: CASSSTGSGNTIYF. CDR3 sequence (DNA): TGCGCCAGCAGCTCAACAGGGTCTGGAAACACCATATATTTT. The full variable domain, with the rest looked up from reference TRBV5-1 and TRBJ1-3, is KAGVTQTPRYLIKTRGQQVTLSCSPISGHRSVSWYQQTPGQGLQFLFEYFSETQRNKGNFPGRFSGRQFSNSRSEMNVSTLELGDSALYLCASSSTGSGNTIYFGEGSWLTVV.

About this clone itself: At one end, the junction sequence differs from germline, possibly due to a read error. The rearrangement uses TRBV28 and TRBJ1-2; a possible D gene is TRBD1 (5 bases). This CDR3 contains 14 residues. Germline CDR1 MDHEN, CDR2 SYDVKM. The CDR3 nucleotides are TGTGCCAGCAGTTTAGGGGGAGGGTATAATGGCCACACCTTC. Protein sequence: CASSLGGGYNGHTF.

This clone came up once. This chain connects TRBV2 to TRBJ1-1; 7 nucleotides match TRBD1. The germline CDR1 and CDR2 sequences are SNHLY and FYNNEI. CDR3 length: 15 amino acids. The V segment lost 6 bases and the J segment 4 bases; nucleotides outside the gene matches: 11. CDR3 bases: TGTGCCAGCAGACAGGCGAGAGGGGGCGGCACTGAAGCTTTCTTT. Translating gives CASRQARGGGTEAFF.

The CDR3 sequence is CASSWAITNSGNTIYF. Here the CDR3 DNA reads TGTGCCAGCAGCTGGGCGATAACCAACTCTGGAAACACCATATATTTT. The chain uses TRBV5-8 and TRBJ1-3; D ambiguous. Germline loops: CDR1 SGHTS, CDR2 YDEGEE. With 3 bases removed from V and 0 bases from J, the gap between germline ends came to 13 bases. The CDR3 is 16 residues long.

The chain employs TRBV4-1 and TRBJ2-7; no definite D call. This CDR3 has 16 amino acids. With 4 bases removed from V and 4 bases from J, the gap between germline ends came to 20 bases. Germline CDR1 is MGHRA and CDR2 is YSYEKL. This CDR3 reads CASSRNSAGFSYEQYF. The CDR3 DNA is TGCGCCAGCAGCCGGAATTCAGCAGGATTCTCTTACGAGCAGTACTTC.

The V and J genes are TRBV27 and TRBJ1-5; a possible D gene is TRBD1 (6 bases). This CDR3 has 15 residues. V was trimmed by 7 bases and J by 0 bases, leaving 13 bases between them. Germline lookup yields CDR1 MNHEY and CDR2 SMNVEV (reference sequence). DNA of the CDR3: TGTGCCAGCACCAAGACAGGTTTTAGCAATCAGCCCCAGCATTTT. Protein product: CASTKTGFSNQPQHF.

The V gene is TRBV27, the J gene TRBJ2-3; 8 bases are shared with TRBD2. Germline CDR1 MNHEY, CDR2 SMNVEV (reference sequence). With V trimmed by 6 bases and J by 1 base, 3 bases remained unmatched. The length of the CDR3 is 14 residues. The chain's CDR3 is CASRLLAGTDTQYF. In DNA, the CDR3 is TGTGCCAGCAGGTTACTAGCGGGCACAGATACGCAGTATTTT.

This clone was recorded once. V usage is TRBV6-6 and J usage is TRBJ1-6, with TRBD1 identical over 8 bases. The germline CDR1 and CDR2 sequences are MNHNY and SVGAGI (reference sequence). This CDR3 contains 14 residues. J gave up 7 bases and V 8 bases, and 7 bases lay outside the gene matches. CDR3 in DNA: TGTGCCAGCCGGGGGACAGGAGGCAATTCACCCCTCCACTTT. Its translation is CASRGTGGNSPLHF.

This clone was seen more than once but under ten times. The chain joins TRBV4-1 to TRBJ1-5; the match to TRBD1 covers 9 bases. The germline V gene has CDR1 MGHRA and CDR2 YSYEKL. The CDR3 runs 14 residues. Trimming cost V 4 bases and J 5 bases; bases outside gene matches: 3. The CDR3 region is CASSPGQGYQPQHF. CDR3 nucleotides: TGCGCCAGCAGCCCGGGACAGGGCTATCAGCCCCAGCATTTT.

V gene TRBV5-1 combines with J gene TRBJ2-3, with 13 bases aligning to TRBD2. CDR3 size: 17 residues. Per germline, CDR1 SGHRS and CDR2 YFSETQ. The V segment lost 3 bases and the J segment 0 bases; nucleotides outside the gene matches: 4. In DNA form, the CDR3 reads TGCGCCAGCAGCTCCCGGACTAGCGGGAGAAGCACAGATACGCAGTATTTT. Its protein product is CASSSRTSGRSTDTQYF.

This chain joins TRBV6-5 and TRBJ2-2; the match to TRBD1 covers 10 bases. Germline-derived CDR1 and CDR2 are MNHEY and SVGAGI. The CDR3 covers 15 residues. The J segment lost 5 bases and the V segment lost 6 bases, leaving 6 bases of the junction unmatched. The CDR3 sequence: CASSFGQGGTGELFF. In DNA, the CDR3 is TGTGCCAGCAGCTTCGGACAGGGGGGGACCGGGGAGCTGTTTTTT.

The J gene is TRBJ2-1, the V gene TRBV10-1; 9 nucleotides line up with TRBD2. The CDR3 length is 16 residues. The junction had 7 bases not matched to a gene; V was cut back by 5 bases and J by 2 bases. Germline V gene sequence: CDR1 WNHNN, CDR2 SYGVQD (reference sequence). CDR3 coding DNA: TGCGCCAGCAGTACGGAGCGGGAGGCGCCCTACAATGAGCAGTTCTTC. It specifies CASSTEREAPYNEQFF.

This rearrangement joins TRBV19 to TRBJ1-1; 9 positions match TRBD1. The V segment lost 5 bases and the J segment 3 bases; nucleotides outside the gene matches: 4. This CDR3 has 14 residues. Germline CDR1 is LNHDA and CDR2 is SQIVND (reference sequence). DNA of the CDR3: TGTGCCAGTAGTCCGACAGGGGGGTACACTGAAGCTTTCTTT. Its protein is CASSPTGGYTEAFF.

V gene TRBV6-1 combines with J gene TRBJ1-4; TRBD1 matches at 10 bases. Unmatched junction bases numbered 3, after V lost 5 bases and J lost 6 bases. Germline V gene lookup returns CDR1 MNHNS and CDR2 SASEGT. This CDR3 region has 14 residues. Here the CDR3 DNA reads TGTGCCAGCAGTACGACAGGGGGCCATGAAAAACTGTTTTTT. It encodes CASSTTGGHEKLFF.

Written as DNA, the CDR3 is TGCGCCAGCAGCCCCGGACAGGTGGGGGAATACTATGGCTACACCTTC. It encodes CASSPGQVGEYYGYTF. V gene TRBV5-1 combines with J gene TRBJ1-2; 7 positions match TRBD1. This CDR3 contains 16 residues. The germline gives CDR1 SGHRS, CDR2 YFSETQ. Trimming cost V 4 bases and J 3 bases; bases outside gene matches: 12.

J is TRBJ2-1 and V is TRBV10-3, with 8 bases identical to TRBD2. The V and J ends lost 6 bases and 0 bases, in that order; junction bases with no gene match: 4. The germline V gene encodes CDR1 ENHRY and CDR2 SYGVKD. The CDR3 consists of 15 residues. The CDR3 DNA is TGTGCCATCAGCGGGGGGGTTAGCTCCTACAATGAGCAGTTCTTC. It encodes CAISGGVSSYNEQFF.

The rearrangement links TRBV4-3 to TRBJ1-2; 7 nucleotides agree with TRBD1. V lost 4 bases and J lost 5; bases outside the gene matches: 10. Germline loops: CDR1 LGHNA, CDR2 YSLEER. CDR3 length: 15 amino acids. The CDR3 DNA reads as TGCGCCAGCAGCCGAGTAGCCAGGGGGACTTATGGCTACACCTTC. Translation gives CASSRVARGTYGYTF.

Written as DNA, the CDR3 is TGTGCCAGCTCACCATTAGGGGGCGCCAGGTCTGGCACAGATACGCAGTATTTT. Amino acids: CASSPLGGARSGTDTQYF. The chain combines TRBV18 with TRBJ2-3, with 7 bases matching TRBD1. CDR3 length equals 18 residues. Trimming removed 2 bases from V and 1 base from J; junction bases left unmatched: 12. Germline CDR1 and CDR2: KGHSH and LQKENI. The variable domain in full, completed from reference TRBV18 and TRBJ2-3, reads NAGVMQNPRHLVRRRGQEARLRCSPMKGHSHVYWYRQLPEEGLKFMVYLQKENIIDESGMPKERFSAEFPKEGPSILRIQQVVRGDSAAYFCASSPLGGARSGTDTQYFGPGTRLTVL.

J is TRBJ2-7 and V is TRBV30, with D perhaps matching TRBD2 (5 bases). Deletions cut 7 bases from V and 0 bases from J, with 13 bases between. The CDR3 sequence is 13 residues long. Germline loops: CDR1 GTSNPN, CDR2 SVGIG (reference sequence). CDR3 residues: CASQLRGSYEQYF. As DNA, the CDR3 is TGTGCCTCGCAACTACGGGGCTCCTACGAGCAGTACTTC.